This T cell receptor beta chain originates from a study of T cell changes during pregnancy in multiple sclerosis. Assay: immunoSEQ multiplex PCR; the TCRdb copy retains only in-frame clones and omits some. The table includes over 70,000 clones, 94% detected once. Germline lookup yields CDR1 ENHRY and CDR2 SYGVKD. The CDR3 extends over 15 amino acids. The V end was cut by 1 base, the J end by 8 bases, with 14 bases between. The chain couples TRBV10-3 to TRBJ1-4, with D perhaps matching TRBD1 (5 bases). The clonotype was recovered from a female donor with multiple sclerosis, enrolled in a pregnancy study. Sequencing was performed on peripheral blood, taken in the third trimester of pregnancy. CDR3 loop: CAISELPRGGEKLFF. In DNA form, the CDR3 reads TGTGCCATCAGTGAGTTGCCTCGGGGGGGAGAAAAACTGTTTTTT.